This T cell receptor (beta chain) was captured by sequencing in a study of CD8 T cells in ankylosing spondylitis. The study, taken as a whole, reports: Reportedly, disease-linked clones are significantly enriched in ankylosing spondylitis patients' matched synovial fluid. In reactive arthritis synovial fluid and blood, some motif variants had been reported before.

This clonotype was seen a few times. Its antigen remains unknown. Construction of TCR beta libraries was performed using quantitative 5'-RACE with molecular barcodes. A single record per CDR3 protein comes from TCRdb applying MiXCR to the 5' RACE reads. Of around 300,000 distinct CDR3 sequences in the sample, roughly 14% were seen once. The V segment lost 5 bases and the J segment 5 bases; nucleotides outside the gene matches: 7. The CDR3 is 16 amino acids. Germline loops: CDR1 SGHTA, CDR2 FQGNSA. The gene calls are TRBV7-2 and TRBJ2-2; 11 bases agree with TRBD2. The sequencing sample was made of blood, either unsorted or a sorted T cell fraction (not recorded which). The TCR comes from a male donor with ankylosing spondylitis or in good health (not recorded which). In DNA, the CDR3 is TGTGCCAGCAGCCAACTAGCGGGGGACCTTACCGGGGAGCTGTTTTTT. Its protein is CASSQLAGDLTGELFF. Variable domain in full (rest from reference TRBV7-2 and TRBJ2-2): GAGVSQSPSNKVTEKGKDVELRCDPISGHTALYWYRQSLGQGLEFLIYFQGNSAPDKSGLPSDRFSAERTGGSVSTLTIQRTQQEDSAVYLCASSQLAGDLTGELFFGEGSRLTVL.